The 16 T cell receptor beta chains reported below all come from one sample, sequenced in a study of cytomegalovirus exposure and HLA in healthy donors. Vbeta (60) and Jbeta (13) primers were used in the PCR. TCRdb's copy holds only in-frame clones and misses some; the assay was immunoSEQ multiplex PCR. This table holds some 190,000 clones, 70% to 80% found once. Source material: PBMCs. Source of these receptors: a man aged 18-30 years in good health and CMV-seronegative.

The V and J genes are TRBV6-5 and TRBJ2-2, with no clear D. CDR3 length: 14 amino acids. Germline CDR1 MNHEY, CDR2 SVGAGI. The V end lost 5 bases, the J end lost 7 bases, and 14 bases lay between the germline ends. Here the CDR3 reads CASSENLRGGELFF. In DNA form, the CDR3 reads TGTGCCAGCAGTGAAAACTTGCGTGGCGGGGAGCTGTTTTTT.

This chain joins TRBV2 and TRBJ2-1; 7 bases fit TRBD2. Germline CDR1 and CDR2: SNHLY and FYNNEI. This CDR3 comprises 14 residues. V gave up 5 bases and J gave up 0 bases; unmatched junction bases: 1. CDR3 sequence (DNA): TGTGCCAGCAGTCGGGACTACTCCTACAATGAGCAGTTCTTC. Residues: CASSRDYSYNEQFF.

The chain links TRBV28 to TRBJ2-4; 7 positions match TRBD1. V dropped 3 bases and J dropped 6; count of bases not matched to a gene: 5. Germline loops: CDR1 MDHEN, CDR2 SYDVKM. This CDR3 has 14 residues. This CDR3 is CASSLTGSGNIQYF. The CDR3 DNA reads TGTGCCAGCAGTTTGACAGGGTCCGGAAACATTCAGTACTTC.

The chain employs TRBV2 and TRBJ1-6; tentative D call: TRBD1 (5 bases). Trimming left V 9 bases short and J 6 bases short, with 18 bases between. The CDR3 has 15 amino acids. Germline CDR1 and CDR2: SNHLY and FYNNEI. CDR3 loop: CARQDRTNFNSPLHF. The CDR3 nucleotides are TGTGCCAGACAAGACAGAACAAACTTTAATTCACCCCTCCACTTT. The full variable domain, with the rest looked up from reference TRBV2 and TRBJ1-6, is EPEVTQTPSHQVTQMGQEVILRCVPISNHLYFYWYRQILGQKVEFLVSFYNNEISEKSEIFDDQFSVERPDGSNFTLKIRSTKLEDSAMYFCARQDRTNFNSPLHFGNGTRLTVT.

The J gene is TRBJ2-3, the V gene TRBV7-6, with TRBD2 identical over 9 bases. This CDR3 spans 17 amino acids. The V gene end was trimmed by 0 bases and the J gene end by 8 bases; junction bases not matched to a gene: 12. Germline V lookup: CDR1 SGHVS, CDR2 FNYEAQ. CDR3: CASSLALQGLAPSTQYF. The CDR3 nucleotides read TGTGCCAGCAGCTTAGCTCTCCAGGGACTAGCACCGTCTACGCAGTATTTT.

The chain carries TRBV5-1 and TRBJ2-1; D is possibly TRBD1 (6 bases). Between the trimmed V and J ends, which lost 4 bases and 8 bases, there was a span of 13 bases. Germline V gene lookup returns CDR1 SGHRS and CDR2 YFSETQ. CDR3 length: 13 residues. CDR3 DNA sequence: TGCGCCAGCAGCCCCCGGGACACTGATGAGCAGTTCTTC. This encodes CASSPRDTDEQFF.

This clone was picked up a small number of times. The genes are TRBV19 and TRBJ2-7; TRBD1 aligns across 9 bases. This CDR3 is 17 amino acids long. V dropped 4 bases and J dropped 4; count of bases not matched to a gene: 14. Germline V lookup: CDR1 LNHDA, CDR2 SQIVND (reference sequence). CDR3 in amino acids: CASSTRTGTGTWYEQYF. The CDR3 DNA sequence: TGTGCCAGTAGTACTAGGACCGGGACAGGGACATGGTACGAGCAGTACTTC.

The chain is built from TRBV9 and TRBJ1-2; possible D gene TRBD1, 5 bases. With 5 bases removed from V and 5 bases from J, the gap between germline ends came to 16 bases. This CDR3 is 14 amino acids long. Germline CDR1 SGDLS, CDR2 YYNGEE. The CDR3 reads CASSPTANPYGYTF. CDR3 DNA: TGTGCCAGCAGTCCGACAGCGAATCCTTATGGCTACACCTTC.

The chain recombines TRBV5-1 with TRBJ1-2; 8 nucleotides match TRBD1. V was pared by 4 bases and J by 8 bases, with 10 bases of the junction left unmatched. The CDR3 totals 14 residues. Germline CDR1 is SGHRS and CDR2 is YFSETQ. CDR3 sequence: CASSEIGTGQGYTF. Here the CDR3 DNA reads TGCGCCAGCAGCGAAATAGGGACAGGACAAGGCTACACCTTC.

This chain joins TRBV7-2 and TRBJ2-7, with D possibly matching TRBD1 (6 bases). CDR3 length equals 15 residues. Trimming removed 1 base at V and 2 bases at J, with 12 bases between. Germline-derived CDR1 and CDR2 are SGHTA and FQGNSA. The CDR3 loop reads CASSLVLDSTYEQYF. CDR3 nucleotide sequence: TGTGCCAGCAGCTTAGTGTTGGACAGTACCTACGAGCAGTACTTC. The entire variable domain, with the rest obtained from reference TRBV7-2 and TRBJ2-7, is as follows: GAGVSQSPSNKVTEKGKDVELRCDPISGHTALYWYRQSLGQGLEFLIYFQGNSAPDKSGLPSDRFSAERTGGSVSTLTIQRTQQEDSAVYLCASSLVLDSTYEQYFGPGTRLTVT.

The V and J genes are TRBV11-2 and TRBJ1-6; possibly TRBD1 for D (5 bases). Per the germline V gene, CDR1 is SGHAT and CDR2 is FQNNGV. V shed 3 bases and J shed 10 bases, with 10 bases lying between them. This CDR3 comprises 13 residues. CDR3 bases: TGTGCCAGCAGCTTGGGCAGGGTATCACCCCTCCACTTT. Protein: CASSLGRVSPLHF.

Here the CDR3 DNA reads TGTGCCAGCAGCTTCTTGCAGGCCTATGGCTACACCTTC. Its protein is CASSFLQAYGYTF. J is TRBJ1-2 and V is TRBV7-2; D not resolved. V was shortened by 3 bases and J by 4 bases, with 9 bases between the two germline ends. The CDR3 extends over 13 amino acids. Germline CDR1 is SGHTA and CDR2 is FQGNSA.

The chain couples TRBV5-1 to TRBJ2-1, with 10 bases that match TRBD2. Per germline, CDR1 SGHRS and CDR2 YFSETQ. The V segment lost 3 bases and the J segment 12 bases; nucleotides outside the gene matches: 9. The CDR3 extends over 14 amino acids. CDR3 loop: CASSSGLAIDGQFF. The DNA for the CDR3 is TGCGCCAGCAGCTCGGGACTAGCGATTGATGGGCAGTTCTTC.

CDR3 DNA sequence: TGTGCCAGCATCAACTCCGGGACAGCCTATGGCTACACCTTC. Its protein is CASINSGTAYGYTF. The chain links TRBV2 to TRBJ1-2; 7 nucleotides agree with TRBD1. This CDR3 region has 14 residues. V lost 7 bases to trimming and J lost 4 bases; unmatched junction nucleotides: 9. The germline CDR1 and CDR2 sequences are SNHLY and FYNNEI.

In the case of this clone: Relative to the germline gene, one junction end is altered; a read error may explain this. J is TRBJ2-1 and V is TRBV5-1, with 8 nucleotides matching TRBD1. The CDR3 extends over 14 amino acids. CDR1 is SGHRS and CDR2 is YFSETQ in the germline V gene. The CDR3 region is CASTLDRANNEQFF. CDR3 bases: TGCGCCAGCACCTTGGACAGGGCGAACAATGAGCAGTTCTTC.

The gene calls are TRBV4-1 and TRBJ1-4; 7 bases are shared with TRBD1. With 4 bases clipped from V and 8 bases from J, the junction kept 7 bases outside the gene matches. The CDR3 has 14 residues. The germline CDR1 and CDR2 sequences are MGHRA and YSYEKL. The DNA for the CDR3 is TGCGCCAGCAGCCTAACAGGGGTTGGGGAAAAACTGTTTTTT. Translation gives CASSLTGVGEKLFF.